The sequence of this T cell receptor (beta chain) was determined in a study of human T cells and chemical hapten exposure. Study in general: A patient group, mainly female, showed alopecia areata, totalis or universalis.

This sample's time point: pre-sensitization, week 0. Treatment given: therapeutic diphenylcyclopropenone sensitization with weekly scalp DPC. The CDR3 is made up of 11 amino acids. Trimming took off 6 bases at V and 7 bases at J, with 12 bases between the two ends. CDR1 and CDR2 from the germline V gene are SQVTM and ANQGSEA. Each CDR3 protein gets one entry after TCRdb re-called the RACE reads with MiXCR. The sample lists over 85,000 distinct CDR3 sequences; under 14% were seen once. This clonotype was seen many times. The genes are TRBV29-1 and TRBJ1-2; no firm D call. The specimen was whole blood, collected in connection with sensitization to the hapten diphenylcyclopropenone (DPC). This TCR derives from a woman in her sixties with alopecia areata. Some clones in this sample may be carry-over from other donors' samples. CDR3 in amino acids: CSVAVLRGYTF. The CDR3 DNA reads TGCAGCGTGGCCGTCCTACGTGGCTACACCTTC. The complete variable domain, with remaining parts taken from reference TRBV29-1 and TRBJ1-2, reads SAVISQKPSRDICQRGTSLTIQCQVDSQVTMMFWYRQQPGQSLTLIATANQGSEATYESGFVIDKFPISRPNLTFSTLTVSNMSPEDSSIYLCSVAVLRGYTFGSGTRLTVV.